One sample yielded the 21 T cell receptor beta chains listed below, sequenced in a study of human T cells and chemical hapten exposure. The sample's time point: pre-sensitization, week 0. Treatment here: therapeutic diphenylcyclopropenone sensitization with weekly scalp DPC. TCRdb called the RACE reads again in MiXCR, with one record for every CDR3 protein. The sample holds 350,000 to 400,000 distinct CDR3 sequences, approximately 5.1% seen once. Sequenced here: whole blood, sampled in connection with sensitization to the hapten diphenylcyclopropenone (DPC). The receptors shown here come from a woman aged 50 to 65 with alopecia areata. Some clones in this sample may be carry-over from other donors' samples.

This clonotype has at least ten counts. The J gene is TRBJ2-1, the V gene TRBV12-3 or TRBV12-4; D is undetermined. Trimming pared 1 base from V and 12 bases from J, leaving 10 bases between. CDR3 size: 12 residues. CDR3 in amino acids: CASSLGPPSQFF. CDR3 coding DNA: TGTGCCAGCAGTTTAGGCCCGCCTTCGCAGTTCTTC.

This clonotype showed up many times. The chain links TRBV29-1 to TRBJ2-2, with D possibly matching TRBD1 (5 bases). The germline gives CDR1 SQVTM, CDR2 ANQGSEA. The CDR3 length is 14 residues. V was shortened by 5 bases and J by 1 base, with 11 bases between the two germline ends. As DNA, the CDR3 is TGCAGCGTTACGTGGGGCCGGAACACCGGGGAGCTGTTTTTT. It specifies CSVTWGRNTGELFF.

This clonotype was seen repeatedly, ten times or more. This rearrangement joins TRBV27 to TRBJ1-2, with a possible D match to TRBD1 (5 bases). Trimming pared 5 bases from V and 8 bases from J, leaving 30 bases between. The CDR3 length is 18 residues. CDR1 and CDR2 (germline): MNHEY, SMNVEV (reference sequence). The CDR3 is CASSQNYGTLRIPPGYTF. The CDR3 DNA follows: TGTGCCAGCAGTCAAAACTATGGGACCTTGAGAATTCCTCCCGGCTACACCTTC.

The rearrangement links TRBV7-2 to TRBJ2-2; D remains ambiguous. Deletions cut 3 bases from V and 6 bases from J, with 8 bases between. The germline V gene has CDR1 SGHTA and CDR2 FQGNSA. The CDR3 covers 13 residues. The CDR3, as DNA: TGTGCCAGCAGCTTGGTCTGGGCCGGGGAGCTGTTTTTT. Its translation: CASSLVWAGELFF.

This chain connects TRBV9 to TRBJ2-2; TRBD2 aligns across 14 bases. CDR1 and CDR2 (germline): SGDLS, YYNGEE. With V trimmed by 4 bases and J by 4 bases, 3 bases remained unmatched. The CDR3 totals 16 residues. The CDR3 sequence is CASSPGLAGATGELFF. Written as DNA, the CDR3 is TGTGCCAGCAGCCCGGGACTAGCGGGAGCCACCGGGGAGCTGTTTTTT.

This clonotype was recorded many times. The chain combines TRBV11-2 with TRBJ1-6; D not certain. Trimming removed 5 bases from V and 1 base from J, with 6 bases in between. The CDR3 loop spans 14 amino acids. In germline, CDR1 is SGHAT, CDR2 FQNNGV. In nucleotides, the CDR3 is TGTGCCAGCAGCCAAGTATCCTATAATTCACCCCTCCACTTT. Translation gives CASSQVSYNSPLHF. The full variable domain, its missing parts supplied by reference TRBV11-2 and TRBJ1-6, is EAGVAQSPRYKIIEKRQSVAFWCNPISGHATLYWYQQILGQGPKLLIQFQNNGVVDDSQLPKDRFSAERLKGVDSTLKIQPAKLEDSAVYLCASSQVSYNSPLHFGNGTRLTVT.

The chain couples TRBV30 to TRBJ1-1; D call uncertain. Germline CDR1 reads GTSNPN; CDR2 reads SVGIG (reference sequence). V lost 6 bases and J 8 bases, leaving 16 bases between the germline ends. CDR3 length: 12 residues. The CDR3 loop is CACRVRQLEAFF. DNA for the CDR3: TGTGCCTGTCGCGTAAGGCAGCTAGAAGCTTTCTTT.

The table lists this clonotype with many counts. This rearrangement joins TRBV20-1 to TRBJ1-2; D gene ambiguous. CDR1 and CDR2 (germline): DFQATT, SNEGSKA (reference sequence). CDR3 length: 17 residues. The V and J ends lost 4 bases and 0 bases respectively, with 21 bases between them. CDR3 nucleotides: TGCAGTGCTAACCACCCTGGAGGGCGCTTAGCTAACTATGGCTACACCTTC. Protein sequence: CSANHPGGRLANYGYTF.

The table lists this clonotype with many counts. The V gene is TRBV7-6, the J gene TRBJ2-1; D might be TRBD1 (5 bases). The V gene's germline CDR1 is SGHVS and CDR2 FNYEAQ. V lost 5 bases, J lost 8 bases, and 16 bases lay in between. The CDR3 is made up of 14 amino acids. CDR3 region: CASSPYTGHYEQFF. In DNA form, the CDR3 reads TGTGCCAGCAGCCCGTATACCGGACACTATGAGCAGTTCTTC.

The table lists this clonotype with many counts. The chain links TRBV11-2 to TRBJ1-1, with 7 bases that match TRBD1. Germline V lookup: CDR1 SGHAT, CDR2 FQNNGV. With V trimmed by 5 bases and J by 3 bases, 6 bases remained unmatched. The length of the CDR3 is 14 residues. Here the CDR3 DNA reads TGTGCCAGCAGCCCCGGGACAGTCCACACTGAAGCTTTCTTT. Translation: CASSPGTVHTEAFF.

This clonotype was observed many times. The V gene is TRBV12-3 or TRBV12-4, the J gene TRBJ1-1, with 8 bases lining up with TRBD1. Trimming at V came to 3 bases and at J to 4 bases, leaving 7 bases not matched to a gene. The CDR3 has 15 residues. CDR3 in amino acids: CASSFAGGGITEAFF. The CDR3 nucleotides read TGTGCCAGCAGTTTCGCAGGGGGCGGGATCACTGAAGCTTTCTTT.

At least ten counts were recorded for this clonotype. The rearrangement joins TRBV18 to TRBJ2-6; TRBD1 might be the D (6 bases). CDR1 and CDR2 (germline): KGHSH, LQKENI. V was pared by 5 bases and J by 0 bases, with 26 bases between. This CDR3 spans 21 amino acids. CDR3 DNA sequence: TGTGCCAGCTCAGCAAACCTATTCGTACCGGACAGTGACTCTGGGGCCAACGTCCTGACTTTC. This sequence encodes CASSANLFVPDSDSGANVLTF.

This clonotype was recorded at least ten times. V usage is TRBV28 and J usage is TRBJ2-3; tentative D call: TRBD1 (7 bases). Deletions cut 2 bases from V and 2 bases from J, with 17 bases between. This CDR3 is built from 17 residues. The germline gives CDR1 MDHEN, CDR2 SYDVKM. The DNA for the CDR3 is TGTGCCAGCAGTTTAGCCCAACCAGGGGGGTTCACAGATACGCAGTATTTT. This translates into CASSLAQPGGFTDTQYF.

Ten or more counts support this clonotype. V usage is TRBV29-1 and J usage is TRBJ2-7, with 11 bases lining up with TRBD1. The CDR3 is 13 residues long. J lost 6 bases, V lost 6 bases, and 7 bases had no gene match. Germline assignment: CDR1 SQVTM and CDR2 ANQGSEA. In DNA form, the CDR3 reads TGCAGCGTGATTACCGGGACAGGGGGCGAGCAGTACTTC. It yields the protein CSVITGTGGEQYF.

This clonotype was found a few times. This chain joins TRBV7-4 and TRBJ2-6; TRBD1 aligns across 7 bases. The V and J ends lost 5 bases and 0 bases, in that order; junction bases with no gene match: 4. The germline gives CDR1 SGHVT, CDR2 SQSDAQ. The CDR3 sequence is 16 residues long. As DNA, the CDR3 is TGTGCCAGCAGCCCGGACAGGTCCTCTGGGGCCAACGTCCTGACTTTC. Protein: CASSPDRSSGANVLTF.

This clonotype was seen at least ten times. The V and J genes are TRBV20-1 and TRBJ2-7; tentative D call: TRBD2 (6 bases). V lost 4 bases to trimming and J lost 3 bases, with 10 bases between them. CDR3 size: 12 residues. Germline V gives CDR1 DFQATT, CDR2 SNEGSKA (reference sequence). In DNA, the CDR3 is TGCAGTGCTAAGACGGGAGTCTACGAGCAGTACTTC. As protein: CSAKTGVYEQYF.

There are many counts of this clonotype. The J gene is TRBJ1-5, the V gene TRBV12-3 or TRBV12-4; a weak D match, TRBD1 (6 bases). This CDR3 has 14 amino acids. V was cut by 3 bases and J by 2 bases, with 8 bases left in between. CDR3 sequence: CASSFSGGNQPQHF. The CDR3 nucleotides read TGTGCCAGCAGTTTTTCAGGGGGCAATCAGCCCCAGCATTTT.

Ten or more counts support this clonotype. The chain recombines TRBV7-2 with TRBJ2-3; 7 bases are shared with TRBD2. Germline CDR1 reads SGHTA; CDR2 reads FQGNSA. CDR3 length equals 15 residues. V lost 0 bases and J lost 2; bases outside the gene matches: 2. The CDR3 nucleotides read TGTGCCAGCAGCTTAGCCGGGAGGCCCACAGATACGCAGTATTTT. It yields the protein CASSLAGRPTDTQYF.

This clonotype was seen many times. The CDR3 is CASSFPRDRVDWSTEAFF. As DNA, the CDR3 is TGTGCCAGCAGTTTCCCTCGGGACAGGGTTGATTGGAGCACTGAAGCTTTCTTT. The chain is built from TRBV12-3 or TRBV12-4 and TRBJ1-1; 9 nucleotides line up with TRBD1. V gave up 3 bases and J gave up 4 bases; unmatched junction bases: 15. The CDR3 contains 18 residues.

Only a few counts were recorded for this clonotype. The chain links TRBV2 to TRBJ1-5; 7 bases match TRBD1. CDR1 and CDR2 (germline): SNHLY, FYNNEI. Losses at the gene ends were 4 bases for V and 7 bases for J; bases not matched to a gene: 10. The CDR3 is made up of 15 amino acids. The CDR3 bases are TGTGCCAGCAGTGCGTCAGGGGGGGCGGGGCAGCCCCAGCATTTT. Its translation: CASSASGGAGQPQHF.

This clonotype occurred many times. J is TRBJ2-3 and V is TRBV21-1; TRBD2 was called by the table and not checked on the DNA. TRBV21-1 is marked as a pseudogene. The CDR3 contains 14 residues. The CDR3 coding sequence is TGTGCCAGCTTTGGCGGGAGGGTGGCAGATACGCAGTATTTT. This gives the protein CASFGGRVADTQYF.